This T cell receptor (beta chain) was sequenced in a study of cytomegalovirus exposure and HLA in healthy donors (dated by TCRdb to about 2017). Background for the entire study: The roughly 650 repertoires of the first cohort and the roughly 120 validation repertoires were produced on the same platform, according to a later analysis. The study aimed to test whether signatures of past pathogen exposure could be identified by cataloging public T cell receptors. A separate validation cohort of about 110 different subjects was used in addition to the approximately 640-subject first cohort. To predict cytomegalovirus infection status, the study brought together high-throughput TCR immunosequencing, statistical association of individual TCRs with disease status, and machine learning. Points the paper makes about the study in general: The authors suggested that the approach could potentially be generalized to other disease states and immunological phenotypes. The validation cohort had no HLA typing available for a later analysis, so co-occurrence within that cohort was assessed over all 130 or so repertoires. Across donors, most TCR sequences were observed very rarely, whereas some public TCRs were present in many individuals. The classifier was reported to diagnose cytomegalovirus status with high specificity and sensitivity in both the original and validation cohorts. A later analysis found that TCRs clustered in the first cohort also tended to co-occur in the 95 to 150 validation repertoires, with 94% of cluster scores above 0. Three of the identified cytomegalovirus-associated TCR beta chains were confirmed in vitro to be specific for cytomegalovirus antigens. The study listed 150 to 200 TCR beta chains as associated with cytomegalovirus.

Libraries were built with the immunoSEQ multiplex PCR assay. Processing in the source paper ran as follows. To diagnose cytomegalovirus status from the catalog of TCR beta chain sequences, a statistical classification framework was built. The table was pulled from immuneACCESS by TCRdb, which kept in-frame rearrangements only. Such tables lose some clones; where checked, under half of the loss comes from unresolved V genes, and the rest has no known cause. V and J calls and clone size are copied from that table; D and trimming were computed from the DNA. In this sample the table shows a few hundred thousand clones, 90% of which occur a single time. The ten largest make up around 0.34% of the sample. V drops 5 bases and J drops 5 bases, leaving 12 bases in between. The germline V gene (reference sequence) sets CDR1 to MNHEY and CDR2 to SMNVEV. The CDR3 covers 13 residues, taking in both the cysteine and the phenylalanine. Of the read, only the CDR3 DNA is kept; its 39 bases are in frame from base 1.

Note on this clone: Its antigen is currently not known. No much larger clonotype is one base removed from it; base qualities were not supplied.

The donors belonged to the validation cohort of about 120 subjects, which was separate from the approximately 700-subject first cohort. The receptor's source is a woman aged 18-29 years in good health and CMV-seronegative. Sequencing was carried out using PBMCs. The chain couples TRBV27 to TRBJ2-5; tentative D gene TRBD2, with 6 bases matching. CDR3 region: CASSQGRGETQYF. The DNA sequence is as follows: TGTGCCAGCAGTCAAGGTCGGGGGGAGACCCAGTACTTC.